What follows describes a single TCR beta chain. Its antigen is unidentified. This sample was included in a study of shared clonotypes between healthy human individuals. V shed 6 bases, J shed 11 bases, and the junction held 12 bases outside the gene matches. The CDR3 is 13 amino acids. Germline V gene sequence: CDR1 MDHEN, CDR2 SYDVKM. Here immunoSEQ multiplex PCR was the method, and the copy in TCRdb shows in-frame clones only, minus some. This table has 1.6 million or so clones, around 97% appearing once. Study conclusions and caveats: Lower generation probabilities were found for non-shared clonotypes than for those shared by all four donors.

The chain joins TRBV28 to TRBJ1-2, with 7 bases fitting TRBD1. This TCR came from a young man in good health. Material: naive CD4+ T cells sorted from blood. Subset: CD45RA+ positively selected. The CDR3, as DNA: TGTGCCAGCAGCGCTAACTCAGGGGGAGGTTACACCTTC. It codes for CASSANSGGGYTF.